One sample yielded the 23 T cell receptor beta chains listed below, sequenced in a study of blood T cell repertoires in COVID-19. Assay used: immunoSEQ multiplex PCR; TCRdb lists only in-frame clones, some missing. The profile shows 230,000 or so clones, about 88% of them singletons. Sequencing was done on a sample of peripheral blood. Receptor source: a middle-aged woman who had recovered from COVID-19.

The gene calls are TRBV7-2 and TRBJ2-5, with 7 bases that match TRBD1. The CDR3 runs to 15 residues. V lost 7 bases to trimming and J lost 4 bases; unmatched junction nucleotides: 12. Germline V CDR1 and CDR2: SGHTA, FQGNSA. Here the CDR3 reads CASTSPSTGIETQYF. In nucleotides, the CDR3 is TGTGCCAGCACAAGCCCATCGACAGGGATAGAGACCCAGTACTTC. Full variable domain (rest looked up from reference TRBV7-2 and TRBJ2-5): GAGVSQSPSNKVTEKGKDVELRCDPISGHTALYWYRQSLGQGLEFLIYFQGNSAPDKSGLPSDRFSAERTGGSVSTLTIQRTQQEDSAVYLCASTSPSTGIETQYFGPGTRLLVL.

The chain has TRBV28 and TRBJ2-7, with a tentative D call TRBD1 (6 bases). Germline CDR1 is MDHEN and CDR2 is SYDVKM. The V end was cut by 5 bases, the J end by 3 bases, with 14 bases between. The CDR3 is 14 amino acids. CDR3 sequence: CASSPPGQLYEQYF. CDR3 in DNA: TGTGCCAGCAGTCCACCGGGACAACTCTACGAGCAGTACTTC.

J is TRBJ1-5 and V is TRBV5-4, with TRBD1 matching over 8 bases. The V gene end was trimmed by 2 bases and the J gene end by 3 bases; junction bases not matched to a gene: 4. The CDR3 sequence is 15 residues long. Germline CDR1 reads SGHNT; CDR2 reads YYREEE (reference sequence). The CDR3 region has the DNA TGTGCCAGCAGCTTACAGGGGGGGATCAATCAGCCCCAGCATTTT. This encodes CASSLQGGINQPQHF.

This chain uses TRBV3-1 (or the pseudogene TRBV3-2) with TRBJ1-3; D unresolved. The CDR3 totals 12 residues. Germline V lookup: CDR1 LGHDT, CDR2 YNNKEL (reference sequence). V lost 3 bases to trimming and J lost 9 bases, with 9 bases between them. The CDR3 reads CASSQAGPTIYF. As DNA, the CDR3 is TGTGCCAGCAGCCAGGCGGGCCCCACCATATATTTT.

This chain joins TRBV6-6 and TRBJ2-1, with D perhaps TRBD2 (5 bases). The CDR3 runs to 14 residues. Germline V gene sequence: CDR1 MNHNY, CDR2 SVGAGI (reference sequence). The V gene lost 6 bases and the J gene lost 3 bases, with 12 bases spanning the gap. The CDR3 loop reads CASSREGGYNEQFF. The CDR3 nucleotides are TGTGCCAGCAGCCGCGAGGGCGGCTACAATGAGCAGTTCTTC.

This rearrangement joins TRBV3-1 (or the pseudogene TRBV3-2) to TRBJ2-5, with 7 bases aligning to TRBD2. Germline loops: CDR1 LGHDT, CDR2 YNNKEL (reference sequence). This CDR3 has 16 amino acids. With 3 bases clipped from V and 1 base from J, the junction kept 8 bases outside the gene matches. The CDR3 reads CASSHGGSSGQETQYF. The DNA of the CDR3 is TGTGCCAGCAGCCACGGGGGGTCTAGCGGCCAAGAGACCCAGTACTTC.

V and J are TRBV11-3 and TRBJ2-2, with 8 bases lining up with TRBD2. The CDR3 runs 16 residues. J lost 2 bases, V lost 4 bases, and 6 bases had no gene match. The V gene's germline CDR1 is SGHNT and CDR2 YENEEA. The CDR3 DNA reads TGTGCCAGCAGCTGGGGAGCGGGAGTTAACACCGGGGAGCTGTTTTTT. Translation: CASSWGAGVNTGELFF.

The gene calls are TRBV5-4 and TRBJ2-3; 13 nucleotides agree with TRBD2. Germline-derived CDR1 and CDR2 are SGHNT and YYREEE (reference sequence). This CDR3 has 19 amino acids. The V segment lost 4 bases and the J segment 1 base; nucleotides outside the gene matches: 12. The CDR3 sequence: CASSVNRTSGRGGTDTQYF. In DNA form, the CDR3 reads TGTGCCAGCAGCGTAAACCGGACTAGCGGGAGAGGGGGCACAGATACGCAGTATTTT.

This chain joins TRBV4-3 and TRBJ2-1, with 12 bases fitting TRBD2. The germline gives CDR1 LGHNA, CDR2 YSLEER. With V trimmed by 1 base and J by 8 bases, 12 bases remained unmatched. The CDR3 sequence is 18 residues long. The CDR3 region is CASSQVPPGLAGLDEQFF. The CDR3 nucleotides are TGCGCCAGCAGCCAAGTACCTCCAGGACTAGCGGGACTCGATGAGCAGTTCTTC.

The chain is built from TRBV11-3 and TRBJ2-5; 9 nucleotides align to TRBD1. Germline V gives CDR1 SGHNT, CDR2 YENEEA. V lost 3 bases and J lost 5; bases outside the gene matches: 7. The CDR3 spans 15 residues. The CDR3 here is CASSFTGGWGETQYF. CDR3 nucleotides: TGTGCCAGCAGCTTCACAGGGGGCTGGGGTGAGACCCAGTACTTC.

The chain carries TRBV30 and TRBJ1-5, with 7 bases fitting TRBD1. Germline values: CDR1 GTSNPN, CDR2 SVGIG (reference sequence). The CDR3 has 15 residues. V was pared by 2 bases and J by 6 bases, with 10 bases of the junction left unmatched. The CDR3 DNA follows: TGTGCCTGGAGTCGGGTAGGGGGCTTCGTTCAGCCCCAGCATTTT. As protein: CAWSRVGGFVQPQHF.

CDR3 sequence (DNA): TGTGCCAGCAGGACGGGACAGGGGAGCTATGGCTACACCTTC. This codes for CASRTGQGSYGYTF. The chain carries TRBV2 and TRBJ1-2, with 10 bases matching TRBD1. CDR3 length: 14 residues. The junction had 5 bases not matched to a gene; V was cut back by 6 bases and J by 4 bases. The germline gives CDR1 SNHLY, CDR2 FYNNEI.

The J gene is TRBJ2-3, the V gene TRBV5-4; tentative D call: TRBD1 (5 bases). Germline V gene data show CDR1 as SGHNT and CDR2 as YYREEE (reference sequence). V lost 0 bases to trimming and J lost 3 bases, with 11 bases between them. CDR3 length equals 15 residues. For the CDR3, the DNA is TGTGCCAGCAGCTTGGAGGGGTTGACGACAGATACGCAGTATTTT. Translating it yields CASSLEGLTTDTQYF.

The CDR3 loop is CSALTSGNYNEQFF. Written as DNA, the CDR3 is TGCAGCGCCCTAACTAGCGGGAACTACAATGAGCAGTTCTTC. The chain employs TRBV29-1 and TRBJ2-1; 10 bases fit TRBD2. The trim removed 7 bases at V and 3 bases at J, leaving 6 bases unmatched. CDR1 and CDR2 (germline): SQVTM, ANQGSEA. This CDR3 comprises 14 residues.

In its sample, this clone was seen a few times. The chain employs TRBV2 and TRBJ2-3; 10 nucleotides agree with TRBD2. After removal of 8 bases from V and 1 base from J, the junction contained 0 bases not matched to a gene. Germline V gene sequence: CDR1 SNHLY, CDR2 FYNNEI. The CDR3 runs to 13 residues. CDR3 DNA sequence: TGTGCCAGCGGACTAGCGGGCACAGATACGCAGTATTTT. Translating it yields CASGLAGTDTQYF.

In DNA form, the CDR3 reads TGTGCCAGCAGCTTGGGCCCACTACCCGAAGAGACCCAGTACTTC. Its protein product is CASSLGPLPEETQYF. This sequence joins TRBV5-5 and TRBJ2-5; D remains unclear. The V end lost 0 bases, the J end lost 3 bases, and 12 bases lay between the germline ends. The CDR3 has 15 amino acids. Germline V lookup: CDR1 SGHKS, CDR2 YYEKEE (reference sequence).

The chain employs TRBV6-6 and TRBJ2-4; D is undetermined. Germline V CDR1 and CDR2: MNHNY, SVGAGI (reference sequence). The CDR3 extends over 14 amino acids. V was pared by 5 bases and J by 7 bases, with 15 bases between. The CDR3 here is CASSPRLPPNIQYF. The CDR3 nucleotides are TGTGCCAGCAGTCCTAGACTTCCTCCGAACATTCAGTACTTC.

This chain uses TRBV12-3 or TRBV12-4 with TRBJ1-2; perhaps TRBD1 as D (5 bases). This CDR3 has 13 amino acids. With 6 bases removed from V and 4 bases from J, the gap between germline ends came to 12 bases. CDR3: CASRSQDLYGYTF. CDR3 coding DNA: TGTGCCAGCAGGTCACAGGATCTCTATGGCTACACCTTC.

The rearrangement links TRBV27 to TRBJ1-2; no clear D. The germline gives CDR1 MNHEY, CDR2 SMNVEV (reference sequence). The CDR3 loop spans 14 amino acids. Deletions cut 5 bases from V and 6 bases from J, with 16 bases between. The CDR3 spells CASSRSSGFDGYTF. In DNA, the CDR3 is TGTGCCAGCAGTAGGTCGTCGGGATTCGATGGCTACACCTTC.

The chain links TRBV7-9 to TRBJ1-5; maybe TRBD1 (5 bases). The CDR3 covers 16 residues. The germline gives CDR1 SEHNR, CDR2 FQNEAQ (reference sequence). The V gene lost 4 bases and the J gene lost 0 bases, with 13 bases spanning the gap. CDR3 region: CASSSTTEYSNQPQHF. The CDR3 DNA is TGTGCCAGCAGCTCCACGACAGAATATAGCAATCAGCCCCAGCATTTT. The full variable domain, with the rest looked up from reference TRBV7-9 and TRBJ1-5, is DTGVSQNPRHKITKRGQNVTFRCDPISEHNRLYWYRQTLGQGPEFLTYFQNEAQLEKSRLLSDRFSAERPKGSFSTLEIQRTEQGDSAMYLCASSSTTEYSNQPQHFGDGTRLSIL.

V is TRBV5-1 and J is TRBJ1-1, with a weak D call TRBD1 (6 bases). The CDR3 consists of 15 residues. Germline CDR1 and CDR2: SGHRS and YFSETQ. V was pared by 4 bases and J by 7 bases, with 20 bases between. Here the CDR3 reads CASSQLSAGQNEAFF. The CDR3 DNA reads TGCGCCAGCAGCCAACTCTCGGCCGGACAGAATGAAGCTTTCTTT.

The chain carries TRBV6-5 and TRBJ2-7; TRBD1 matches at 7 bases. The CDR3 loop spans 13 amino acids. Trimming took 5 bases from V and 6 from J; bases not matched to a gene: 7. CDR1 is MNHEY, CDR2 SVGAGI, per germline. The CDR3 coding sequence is TGTGCCAGCAGTAGAAAACAGGGGACCGAGCAGTACGTC. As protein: CASSRKQGTEQYV.

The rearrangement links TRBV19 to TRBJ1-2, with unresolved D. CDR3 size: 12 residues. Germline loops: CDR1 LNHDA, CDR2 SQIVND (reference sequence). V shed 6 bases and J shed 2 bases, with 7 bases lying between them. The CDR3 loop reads CASREVNYGYTF. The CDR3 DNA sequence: TGTGCCAGTAGGGAGGTCAACTATGGCTACACCTTC.